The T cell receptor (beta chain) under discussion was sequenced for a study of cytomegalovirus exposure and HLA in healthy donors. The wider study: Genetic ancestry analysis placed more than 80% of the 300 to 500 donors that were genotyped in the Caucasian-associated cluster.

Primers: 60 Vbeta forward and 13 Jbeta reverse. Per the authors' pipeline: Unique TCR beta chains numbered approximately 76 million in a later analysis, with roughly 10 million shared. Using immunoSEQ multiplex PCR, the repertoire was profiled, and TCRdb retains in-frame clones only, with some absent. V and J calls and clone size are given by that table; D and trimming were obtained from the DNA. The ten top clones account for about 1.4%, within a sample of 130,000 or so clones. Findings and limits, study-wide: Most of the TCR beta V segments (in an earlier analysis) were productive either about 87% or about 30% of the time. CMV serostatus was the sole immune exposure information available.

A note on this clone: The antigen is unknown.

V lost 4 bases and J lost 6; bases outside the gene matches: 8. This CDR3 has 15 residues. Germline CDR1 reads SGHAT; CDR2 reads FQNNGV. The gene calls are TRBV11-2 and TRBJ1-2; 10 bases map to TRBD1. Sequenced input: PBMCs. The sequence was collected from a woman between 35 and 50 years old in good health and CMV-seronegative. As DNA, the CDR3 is TGTGCCAGCAGCTCCTGGACAGGGGGTTCTGATGGCTACACCTTC. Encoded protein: CASSSWTGGSDGYTF.